The subject of this entry is one TCR beta chain. Unmatched junction bases numbered 6, after V lost 4 bases and J lost 8 bases. Germline V gene data show CDR1 as MNHNY and CDR2 as SVGAGI (reference sequence). The CDR3 totals 14 residues. Profiled with immunoSEQ multiplex PCR; TCRdb holds only in-frame clones, not every one. In the table there are about 150,000 clones, more than 75% of which are singletons. This sample was included in a study of blood T cell repertoires in COVID-19. This TCR was sampled from a woman of 80 years or more with COVID-19, enrolled during active disease. This rearrangement joins TRBV6-6 to TRBJ1-2; 11 nucleotides agree with TRBD1. The sequencing sample was made of peripheral blood. The CDR3 DNA follows: TGTGCCAGCAGTTTCGGACAGGGGGCTAACGGCTACACCTTC. It yields the protein CASSFGQGANGYTF.